This T cell receptor beta chain was sequenced for a study of T-cell memory formation after mild COVID-19. For the study at large: The study found TCR clusters largely donor specific.

Regarding the study as a whole: CM and EM subsets held most contracting CD4+ clones; EMRA held CD8+ ones. Clones contracting over day 15 to 85 were CD4/CD8 balanced, with later expanders leaning CD4+.

Per the germline V gene, CDR1 is SGHRS and CDR2 is YFSETQ. With V trimmed by 0 bases and J by 4 bases, 8 bases remained unmatched. The CDR3 spans 16 residues. In its sample, this clonotype was seen a few times. The antigen remains undetermined. It was 5'RACE with constant-segment primers that produced the TCR alpha and TCR beta cDNA libraries, which carried sample barcodes and UMIs. TCRdb re-analysed the 5' RACE reads in MiXCR, keeping a single row per CDR3 protein. The table lists 250,000 to 350,000 distinct CDR3 sequences, about 16% of them singletons. Specimen: PBMCs or a T cell subset sorted from them (not recorded which). The receptor was derived from a man between 18 and 29 years old who had mild COVID-19 (a few samples of this study predate the infection). Cell type and time point are not known. The rearrangement links TRBV5-1 to TRBJ1-1; 8 bases map to TRBD1. The CDR3 region is CASSLVGQGVFTEAFF. The CDR3 DNA reads TGCGCCAGCAGCTTGGTTGGACAGGGTGTTTTCACTGAAGCTTTCTTT.